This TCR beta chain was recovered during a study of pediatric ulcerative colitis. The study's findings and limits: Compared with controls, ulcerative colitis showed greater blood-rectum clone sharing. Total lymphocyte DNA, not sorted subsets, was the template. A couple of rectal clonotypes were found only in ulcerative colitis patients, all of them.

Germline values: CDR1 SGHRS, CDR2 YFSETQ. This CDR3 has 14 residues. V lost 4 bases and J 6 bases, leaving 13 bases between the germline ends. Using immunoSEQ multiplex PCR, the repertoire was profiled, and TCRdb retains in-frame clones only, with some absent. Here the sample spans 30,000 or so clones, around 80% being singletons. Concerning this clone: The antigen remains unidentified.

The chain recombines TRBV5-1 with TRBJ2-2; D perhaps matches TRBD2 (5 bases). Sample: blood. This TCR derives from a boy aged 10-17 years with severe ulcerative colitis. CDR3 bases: TGCGCCAGCAGCCTTGAAGCGGCGGCCGGGGAGCTGTTTTTT. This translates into CASSLEAAAGELFF.